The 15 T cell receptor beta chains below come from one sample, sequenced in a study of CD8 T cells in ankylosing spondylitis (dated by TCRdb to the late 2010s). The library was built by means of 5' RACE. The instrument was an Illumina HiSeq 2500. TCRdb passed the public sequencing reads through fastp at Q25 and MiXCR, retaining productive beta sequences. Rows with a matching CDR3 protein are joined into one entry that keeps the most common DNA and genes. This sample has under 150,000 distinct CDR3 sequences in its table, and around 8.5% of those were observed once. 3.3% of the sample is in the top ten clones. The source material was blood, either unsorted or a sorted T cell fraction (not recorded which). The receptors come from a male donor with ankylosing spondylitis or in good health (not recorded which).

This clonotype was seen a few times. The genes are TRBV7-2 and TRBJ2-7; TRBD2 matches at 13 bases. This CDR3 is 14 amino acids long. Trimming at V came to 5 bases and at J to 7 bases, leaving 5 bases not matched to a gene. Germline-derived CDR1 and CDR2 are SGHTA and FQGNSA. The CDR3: CASSKGLAGREQYF. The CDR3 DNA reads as TGTGCCAGCAGCAAGGGACTAGCGGGAAGGGAGCAGTACTTC. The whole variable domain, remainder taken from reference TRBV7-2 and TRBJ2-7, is GAGVSQSPSNKVTEKGKDVELRCDPISGHTALYWYRQSLGQGLEFLIYFQGNSAPDKSGLPSDRFSAERTGGSVSTLTIQRTQQEDSAVYLCASSKGLAGREQYFGPGTRLTVT.

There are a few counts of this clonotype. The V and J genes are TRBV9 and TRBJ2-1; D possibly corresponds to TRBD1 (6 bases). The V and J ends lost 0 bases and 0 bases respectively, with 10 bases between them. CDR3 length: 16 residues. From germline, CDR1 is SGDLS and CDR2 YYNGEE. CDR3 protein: CASSVVGQNSYNEQFF. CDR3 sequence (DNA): TGTGCCAGCAGCGTAGTGGGACAAAACTCCTACAATGAGCAGTTCTTC.

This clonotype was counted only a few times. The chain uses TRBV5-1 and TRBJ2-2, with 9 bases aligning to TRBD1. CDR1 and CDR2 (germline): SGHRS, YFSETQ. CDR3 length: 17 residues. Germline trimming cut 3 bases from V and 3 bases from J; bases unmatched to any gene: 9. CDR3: CASSWPSGTGHTGELFF. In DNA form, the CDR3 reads TGCGCCAGCAGCTGGCCGTCCGGGACAGGGCACACCGGGGAGCTGTTTTTT. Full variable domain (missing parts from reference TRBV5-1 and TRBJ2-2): KAGVTQTPRYLIKTRGQQVTLSCSPISGHRSVSWYQQTPGQGLQFLFEYFSETQRNKGNFPGRFSGRQFSNSRSEMNVSTLELGDSALYLCASSWPSGTGHTGELFFGEGSRLTVL.

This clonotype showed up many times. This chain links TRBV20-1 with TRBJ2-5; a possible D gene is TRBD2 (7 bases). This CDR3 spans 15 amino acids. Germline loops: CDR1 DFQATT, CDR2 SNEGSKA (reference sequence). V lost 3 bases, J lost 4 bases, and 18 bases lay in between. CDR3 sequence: CSASLLGGLGETQYF. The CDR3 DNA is TGCAGTGCTAGCCTTCTGGGGGGGCTAGGAGAGACCCAGTACTTC.

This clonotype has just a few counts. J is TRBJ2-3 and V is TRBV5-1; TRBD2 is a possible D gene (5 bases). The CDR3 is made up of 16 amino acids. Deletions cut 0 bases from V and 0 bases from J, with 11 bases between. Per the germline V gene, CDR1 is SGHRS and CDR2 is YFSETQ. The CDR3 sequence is CASSLVQTTSTDTQYF. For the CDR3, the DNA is TGCGCCAGCAGCTTGGTACAGACTACTAGCACAGATACGCAGTATTTT. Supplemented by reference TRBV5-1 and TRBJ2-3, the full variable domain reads KAGVTQTPRYLIKTRGQQVTLSCSPISGHRSVSWYQQTPGQGLQFLFEYFSETQRNKGNFPGRFSGRQFSNSRSEMNVSTLELGDSALYLCASSLVQTTSTDTQYFGPGTRLTVL.

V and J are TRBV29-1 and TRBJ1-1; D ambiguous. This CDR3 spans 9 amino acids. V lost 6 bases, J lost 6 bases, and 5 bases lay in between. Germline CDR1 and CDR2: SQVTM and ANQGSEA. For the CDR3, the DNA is TGCAGCGTCACCCCTGAAGCTTTCTTT. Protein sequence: CSVTPEAFF.

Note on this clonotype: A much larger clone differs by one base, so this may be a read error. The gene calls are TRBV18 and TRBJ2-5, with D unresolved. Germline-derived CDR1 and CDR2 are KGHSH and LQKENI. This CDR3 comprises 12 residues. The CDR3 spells CGSSPRLETQYF. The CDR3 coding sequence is TGTGGCAGCTCACCAAGGTTAGAGACCCAGTACTTC.

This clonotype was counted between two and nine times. CDR3 sequence reads: CASSSGLAEFYEQYF. CDR3 DNA: TGTGCCAGCAGCTCCGGACTAGCGGAATTCTACGAGCAGTACTTC. The chain has TRBV5-5 and TRBJ2-7; TRBD2 matches 10 bases. Germline assignment: CDR1 SGHKS and CDR2 YYEKEE (reference sequence). The CDR3 spans 15 residues. The V and J ends lost 3 bases and 3 bases, in that order; junction bases with no gene match: 6. Filled out from reference TRBV5-5 and TRBJ2-7, the complete variable domain reads DAGVTQSPTHLIKTRGQQVTLRCSPISGHKSVSWYQQVLGQGPQFIFQYYEKEERGRGNFPDRFSARQFPNYSSELNVNALLLGDSALYLCASSSGLAEFYEQYFGPGTRLTVT.

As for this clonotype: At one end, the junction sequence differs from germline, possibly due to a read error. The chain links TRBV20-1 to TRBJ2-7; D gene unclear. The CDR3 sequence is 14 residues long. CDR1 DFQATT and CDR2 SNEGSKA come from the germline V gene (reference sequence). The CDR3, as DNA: TGCAGTCCTAGTTTATTCGGTCATGCCTACGAGCAGTACTTC. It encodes CSPSLFGHAYEQYF.

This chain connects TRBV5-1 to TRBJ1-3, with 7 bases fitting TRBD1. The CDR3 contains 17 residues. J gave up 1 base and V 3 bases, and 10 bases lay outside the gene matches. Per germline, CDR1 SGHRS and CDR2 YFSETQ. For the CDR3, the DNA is TGCGCCAGCAGCTCAGCCAGGCGGGACAGATCTGGAAACACCATATATTTT. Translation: CASSSARRDRSGNTIYF.

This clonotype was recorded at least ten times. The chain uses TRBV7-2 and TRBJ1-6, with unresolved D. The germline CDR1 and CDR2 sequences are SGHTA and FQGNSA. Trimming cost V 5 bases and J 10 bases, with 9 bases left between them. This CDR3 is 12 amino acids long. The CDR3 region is CASSRRFSPLHF. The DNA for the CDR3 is TGTGCCAGCAGCCGACGGTTCTCACCCCTCCACTTT.

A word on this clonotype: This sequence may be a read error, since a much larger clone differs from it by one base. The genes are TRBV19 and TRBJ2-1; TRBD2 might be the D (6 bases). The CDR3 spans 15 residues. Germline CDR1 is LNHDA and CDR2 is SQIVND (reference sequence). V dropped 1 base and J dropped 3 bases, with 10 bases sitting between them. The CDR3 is CASSIAAGLYNEQFF. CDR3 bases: TGTGCCAGTAGTATAGCAGCGGGTCTCTACAATGAGCAGTTCTTC.

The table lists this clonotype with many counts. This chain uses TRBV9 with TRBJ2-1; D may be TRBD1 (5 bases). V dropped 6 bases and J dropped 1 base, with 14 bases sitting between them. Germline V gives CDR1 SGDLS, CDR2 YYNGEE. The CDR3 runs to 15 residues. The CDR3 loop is CASTQLAGSYNEQFF. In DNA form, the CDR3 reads TGTGCCAGCACCCAACTGGCAGGGTCCTACAATGAGCAGTTCTTC.

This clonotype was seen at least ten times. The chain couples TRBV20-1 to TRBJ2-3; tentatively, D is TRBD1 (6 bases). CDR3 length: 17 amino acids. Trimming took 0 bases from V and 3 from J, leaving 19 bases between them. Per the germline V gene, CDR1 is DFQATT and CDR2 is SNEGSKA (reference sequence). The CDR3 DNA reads TGCAGTGCTAGAGATATGAGGGGCAGGGGATTTACAGATACGCAGTATTTT. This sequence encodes CSARDMRGRGFTDTQYF.

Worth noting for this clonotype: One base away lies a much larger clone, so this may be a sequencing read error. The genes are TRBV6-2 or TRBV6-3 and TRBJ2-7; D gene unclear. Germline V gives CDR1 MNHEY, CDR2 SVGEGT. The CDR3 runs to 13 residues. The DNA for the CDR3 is TGTGCCAGCAGCCCGGACGAGATCTACGAGCACTACTTC. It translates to CASSPDEIYEHYF.